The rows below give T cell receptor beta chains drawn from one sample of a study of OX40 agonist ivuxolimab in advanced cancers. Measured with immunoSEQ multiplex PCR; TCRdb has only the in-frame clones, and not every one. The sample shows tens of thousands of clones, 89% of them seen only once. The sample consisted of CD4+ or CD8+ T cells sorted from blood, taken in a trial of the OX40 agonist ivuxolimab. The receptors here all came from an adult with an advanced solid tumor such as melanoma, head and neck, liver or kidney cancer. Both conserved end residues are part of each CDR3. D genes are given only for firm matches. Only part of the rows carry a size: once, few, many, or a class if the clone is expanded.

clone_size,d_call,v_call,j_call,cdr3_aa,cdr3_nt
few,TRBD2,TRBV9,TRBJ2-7,CASSVGTSATYEQYF,TGTGCCAGCAGCGTAGGCACTAGCGCAACCTACGAGCAGTACTTC
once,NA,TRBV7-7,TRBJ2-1,CASLTRKEPYNEQFF,TGTGCCAGCCTAACTAGGAAAGAGCCCTACAATGAGCAGTTCTTC
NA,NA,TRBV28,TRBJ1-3,CASSFEQLSGNTIYF,TGTGCCAGCAGTTTTGAGCAACTCTCTGGAAACACCATATATTTT
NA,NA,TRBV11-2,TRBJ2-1,CASSLGGDYNEQFF,TGTGCCAGCAGCTTAGGGGGTGACTACAATGAGCAGTTCTTC
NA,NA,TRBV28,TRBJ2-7,CASSSSGQPYEQYF,TGTGCCAGCAGTTCTTCCGGCCAACCCTACGAGCAGTACTTC
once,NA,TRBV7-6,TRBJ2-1,CASSLDDIYNEQFF,TGTGCCAGCAGCTTAGATGACATCTACAATGAGCAGTTCTTC
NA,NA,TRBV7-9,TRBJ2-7,CASSFGTTYEQYF,TGTGCCAGCAGCTTCGGGACAACCTACGAGCAGTACTTC
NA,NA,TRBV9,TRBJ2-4,CASSEDDGDIQYF,TGTGCCAGCAGTGAGGACGACGGGGACATTCAGTACTTC
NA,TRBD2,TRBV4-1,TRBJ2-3,CASGLAGEDTQYF,TGCGCCAGCGGACTAGCGGGGGAAGATACGCAGTATTTT
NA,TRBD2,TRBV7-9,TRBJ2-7,CATDPGLAYEQYF,TGTGCCACAGACCCGGGACTAGCCTACGAGCAGTACTTC
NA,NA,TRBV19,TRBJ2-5,CASSANQETQYF,TGTGCCAGTTCGGCGAATCAAGAGACCCAGTACTTC
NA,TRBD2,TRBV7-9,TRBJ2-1,CASSSKGLAGAGLNEQFF,TGTGCCAGCAGCTCCAAGGGACTAGCGGGGGCGGGGCTCAATGAGCAGTTCTTC
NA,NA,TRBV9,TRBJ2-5,CASSGDGGFRPQETQYF,TGTGCCAGCAGCGGGGATGGGGGGTTCAGGCCCCAAGAGACCCAGTACTTC
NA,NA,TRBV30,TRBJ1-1,CAWSDGILNTEAFF,TGTGCCTGGAGTGACGGGATCCTGAACACTGAAGCTTTCTTT
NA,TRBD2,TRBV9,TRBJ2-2,CASKGLAGVGELFF,TGTGCCAGCAAGGGACTAGCGGGTGTCGGGGAGCTGTTTTTT
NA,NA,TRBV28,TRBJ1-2,CASSLPRTGNYGYTF,TGTGCCAGCAGTTTACCCAGGACCGGTAACTATGGCTACACCTTC
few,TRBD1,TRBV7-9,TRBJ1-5,CASTSGGQSNQPQHF,TGTGCCAGCACCTCCGGGGGACAGAGTAATCAGCCCCAGCATTTT
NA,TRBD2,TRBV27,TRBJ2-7,CASSYGTSGIYEQYF,TGTGCCAGCAGCTACGGGACTAGCGGGATCTACGAGCAGTACTTC
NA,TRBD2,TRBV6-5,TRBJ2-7,CASSSAGETYEQYF,TGTGCCAGCAGTTCCGCGGGAGAGACCTACGAGCAGTACTTC
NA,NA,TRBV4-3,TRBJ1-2,CASSQANGDGSNYGYTF,TGCGCCAGCAGCCAAGCGAACGGGGACGGCTCTAACTATGGCTACACCTTC
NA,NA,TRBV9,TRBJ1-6,CASSSYNSPLHF,TGTGCCAGCAGTTCCTATAATTCACCCCTCCACTTT
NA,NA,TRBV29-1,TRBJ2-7,CSVEGLQGLTEQYF,TGCAGCGTTGAAGGCTTGCAGGGGTTAACTGAGCAGTACTTC
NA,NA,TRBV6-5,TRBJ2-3,CASSGAGTDTQYF,TGTGCCAGCAGTGGGGCAGGCACAGATACGCAGTATTTT
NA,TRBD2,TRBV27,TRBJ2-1,CASSLWGDLKPTSGVNEQFF,TGTGCCAGCAGTTTATGGGGGGACCTTAAACCAACTAGCGGGGTTAATGAGCAGTTCTTC
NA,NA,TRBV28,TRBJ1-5,CASSRGPHQPQHF,TGTGCCAGCAGCAGAGGTCCCCATCAGCCCCAGCATTTT
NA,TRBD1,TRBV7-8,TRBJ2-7,CASSWDSSYEQYF,TGTGCCAGCAGCTGGGACAGTTCCTACGAGCAGTACTTC
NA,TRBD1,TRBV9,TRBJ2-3,CASSVDSQGAGDTQYF,TGTGCCAGCAGCGTAGATTCTCAGGGGGCGGGAGATACGCAGTATTTT
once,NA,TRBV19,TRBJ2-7,CASSPSQDTFYEQYF,TGTGCCAGTAGTCCCTCCCAGGACACATTCTACGAGCAGTACTTC
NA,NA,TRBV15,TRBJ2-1,CATSRDPGAYNEQFF,TGTGCCACCAGCAGAGATCCGGGGGCCTACAATGAGCAGTTCTTC
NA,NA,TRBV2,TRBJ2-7,CASSGQSYEQYF,TGTGCCAGCAGTGGGCAGAGCTACGAGCAGTACTTC
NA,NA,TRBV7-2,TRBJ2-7,CASSFYYGPTSYEQYF,TGTGCCAGCAGCTTTTACTACGGGCCAACCTCCTACGAGCAGTACTTC
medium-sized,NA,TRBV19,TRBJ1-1,CASSPIQKGTEAFF,TGTGCCAGTAGTCCCATCCAGAAGGGGACTGAAGCTTTCTTT
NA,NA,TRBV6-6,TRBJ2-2,CASSYSLSGELFF,TGTGCCAGCAGTTACTCCTTATCCGGGGAGCTGTTTTTT
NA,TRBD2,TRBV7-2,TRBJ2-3,CASSLIGLAGRTDTQYF,TGTGCCAGCAGCTTAATAGGACTAGCGGGGCGCACAGATACGCAGTATTTT
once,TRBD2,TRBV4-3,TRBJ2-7,CASSQVRTSGHYEQYF,TGCGCCAGCAGCCAAGTTAGGACTAGCGGGCACTACGAGCAGTACTTC
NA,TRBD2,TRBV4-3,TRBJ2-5,CASSQGLAFQETQYF,TGCGCCAGCAGCCAAGGACTAGCGTTTCAAGAGACCCAGTACTTC
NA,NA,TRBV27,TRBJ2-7,CASSLAASAAHLAEQYF,TGTGCCAGCAGTTTAGCTGCCAGCGCCGCTCATCTTGCCGAGCAGTACTTC
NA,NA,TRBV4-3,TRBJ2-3,CASSQEGYRTDTQYF,TGCGCCAGCAGCCAAGAGGGCTACCGCACAGATACGCAGTATTTT